This entry lists 23 T cell receptor beta chains sequenced from one sample in a study of OX40 agonist ivuxolimab in advanced cancers. Clones were sequenced by immunoSEQ multiplex PCR, and TCRdb holds only the in-frame ones, with some missing. The data contain roughly 58,000 clones, approximately 80% of them singletons. The source material was CD4+ or CD8+ T cells sorted from blood, sampled in a trial of the OX40 agonist ivuxolimab. Source of these receptors: an adult with an advanced solid tumor such as melanoma, head and neck, liver or kidney cancer.

This chain links TRBV6-5 with TRBJ1-2; no definite D call. The CDR3 is 14 residues long. V was pared by 0 bases and J by 4 bases, with 9 bases between. The germline CDR1 and CDR2 sequences are MNHEY and SVGAGI. The CDR3 protein is CASSYSTRLYGYTF. Written as DNA, the CDR3 is TGTGCCAGCAGTTACTCGACACGGCTCTATGGCTACACCTTC.

The sample holds one count of this clone. The rearrangement uses TRBV30 and TRBJ1-3; the D is unclear. CDR3 length: 14 residues. V shed 2 bases and J shed 0 bases, with 8 bases lying between them. Per the germline V gene, CDR1 is GTSNPN and CDR2 is SVGIG (reference sequence). This CDR3 is CAWSKVISGNTIYF. The CDR3 DNA reads as TGTGCCTGGAGTAAAGTAATCTCTGGAAACACCATATATTTT.

The chain recombines TRBV5-5 with TRBJ2-7; TRBD1 is a possible D gene (5 bases). Germline CDR1 is SGHKS and CDR2 is YYEKEE (reference sequence). Trimming removed 0 bases at V and 7 bases at J, with 11 bases between. The CDR3 loop spans 13 amino acids. DNA of the CDR3: TGTGCCAGCAGCTTGGAAGGGGTGGGGGAGCAGTACTTC. Encoded protein: CASSLEGVGEQYF. Full variable domain (remainder filled in from reference TRBV5-5 and TRBJ2-7): DAGVTQSPTHLIKTRGQQVTLRCSPISGHKSVSWYQQVLGQGPQFIFQYYEKEERGRGNFPDRFSARQFPNYSSELNVNALLLGDSALYLCASSLEGVGEQYFGPGTRLTVT.

The J gene is TRBJ1-4, the V gene TRBV6-1; no definite D call. Germline lookup yields CDR1 MNHNS and CDR2 SASEGT. V shed 3 bases and J shed 0 bases, with 17 bases lying between them. The CDR3 runs 18 residues. In DNA form, the CDR3 reads TGTGCCAGCAGTGATTGGCGGAGTCGTCTTGCAACTAATGAAAAACTGTTTTTT. Encoded protein: CASSDWRSRLATNEKLFF.

V and J are TRBV4-1 and TRBJ2-1, with TRBD2 matching 9 bases. V dropped 1 base and J dropped 5; count of bases not matched to a gene: 9. The CDR3 has 17 residues. The V gene's germline CDR1 is MGHRA and CDR2 YSYEKL. The CDR3 DNA reads as TGCGCCAGCAGCCAAGCTTTCGGCGGGAGGGCCCACAATGAGCAGTTCTTC. It is translated as CASSQAFGGRAHNEQFF.

This rearrangement joins TRBV5-1 to TRBJ2-2; TRBD2 might be the D (6 bases). Germline values: CDR1 SGHRS, CDR2 YFSETQ. The CDR3 extends over 16 amino acids. The germline V and J ends were trimmed by 3 bases and 3 bases, with 15 bases remaining between them. CDR3 loop: CASSSGRRDYTGELFF. As DNA, the CDR3 is TGCGCCAGCAGCTCGGGTCGCCGGGACTACACCGGGGAGCTGTTTTTT.

The rearrangement links TRBV18 to TRBJ2-3, with D possibly being TRBD1 (6 bases). The germline V gene encodes CDR1 KGHSH and CDR2 LQKENI. Trimming pared 3 bases from V and 3 bases from J, leaving 13 bases between. This CDR3 has 15 residues. The CDR3 DNA sequence: TGTGCCAGCTCACCCGCAGTTAGGGGGACAGATACGCAGTATTTT. This translates into CASSPAVRGTDTQYF. Based on the CDR3 plus reference TRBV18 and TRBJ2-3, the full variable domain is NAGVMQNPRHLVRRRGQEARLRCSPMKGHSHVYWYRQLPEEGLKFMVYLQKENIIDESGMPKERFSAEFPKEGPSILRIQQVVRGDSAAYFCASSPAVRGTDTQYFGPGTRLTVL.

The chain joins TRBV5-1 to TRBJ2-5; TRBD1 matches at 8 bases. Unmatched junction bases numbered 5, after V lost 2 bases and J lost 5 bases. The CDR3 is 14 residues long. Germline-derived CDR1 and CDR2 are SGHRS and YFSETQ. Here the CDR3 DNA reads TGCGCCAGCAGCTTCCAGGACAGGGATGAGACCCAGTACTTC. This codes for CASSFQDRDETQYF.

This chain links TRBV11-2 with TRBJ1-1; D gene unclear. V shed 0 bases and J shed 1 base, with 9 bases lying between them. Germline assignment: CDR1 SGHAT and CDR2 FQNNGV. The CDR3 extends over 15 amino acids. As DNA, the CDR3 is TGTGCCAGCAGCTTAGAGGCAGGAGCGAACACTGAAGCTTTCTTT. It translates to CASSLEAGANTEAFF.

By share of the sample, this clone is medium-sized. The chain joins TRBV6-6 to TRBJ1-1, with 7 bases fitting TRBD1. This CDR3 contains 15 residues. Germline CDR1 and CDR2: MNHNY and SVGAGI (reference sequence). The junction had 9 bases not matched to a gene; V was cut back by 7 bases and J by 1 base. CDR3 sequence reads: CASKIPGQSNTEAFF. For the CDR3, the DNA is TGTGCCAGCAAAATCCCGGGACAGTCGAACACTGAAGCTTTCTTT.

This clone has a handful of counts. The rearrangement joins TRBV14 to TRBJ2-3, with a tentative D call TRBD2 (5 bases). This CDR3 is 15 amino acids long. Germline CDR1 SGHDN, CDR2 FVKESK. The ends were cut back, 3 bases at V and 2 bases at J, with 12 bases in the middle. CDR3 amino acids: CASSHARGVTDTQYF. The CDR3 region has the DNA TGTGCCAGCAGCCACGCACGGGGAGTCACAGATACGCAGTATTTT.

This chain joins TRBV7-8 and TRBJ1-5; D not certain. This CDR3 is built from 15 residues. Trimming removed 0 bases at V and 3 bases at J, with 9 bases between. Looked up from germline, CDR1 is SGHVS and CDR2 is FQNEAQ. As DNA, the CDR3 is TGTGCCAGCAGCTTAGCGTGGCAGGCCAATCAGCCCCAGCATTTT. Its protein product is CASSLAWQANQPQHF.

The V gene is TRBV7-2, the J gene TRBJ1-1; tentative D call: TRBD1 (6 bases). V dropped 3 bases and J dropped 5 bases, with 10 bases sitting between them. Per germline, CDR1 SGHTA and CDR2 FQGNSA. The CDR3 is 13 amino acids. DNA for the CDR3: TGTGCCAGCAGCTTTGGAGGGGGGACTGAAGCTTTCTTT. It codes for CASSFGGGTEAFF.

The V and J genes are TRBV9 and TRBJ2-7, with TRBD1 as a possible D gene (6 bases). This CDR3 contains 14 residues. The V end was cut by 1 base, the J end by 2 bases, with 10 bases between. The germline gives CDR1 SGDLS, CDR2 YYNGEE. The CDR3 nucleotides are TGTGCCAGCAGCGTAAGACAGGAAACCTACGAGCAGTACTTC. Protein product: CASSVRQETYEQYF.

The rearrangement uses TRBV15 and TRBJ2-1; 10 bases agree with TRBD2. The CDR3 totals 15 residues. Looked up from germline, CDR1 is LNHNV and CDR2 is YYDKDF (reference sequence). With V trimmed by 9 bases and J by 4 bases, 9 bases remained unmatched. This CDR3 is CATSPGTSAYNEQFF. For the CDR3, the DNA is TGTGCCACGTCGCCCGGGACTAGCGCTTACAATGAGCAGTTCTTC.

This clone was found once. This chain joins TRBV7-3 and TRBJ2-2; no definite D call. Germline loops: CDR1 SGHTA, CDR2 FQGTGA. V was shortened by 1 base and J by 8 bases, with 2 bases between the two germline ends. The CDR3 totals 11 residues. CDR3 DNA sequence: TGTGCCAGCAGCTTAAATGGGGAGCTGTTTTTT. Protein sequence: CASSLNGELFF.

The CDR3 sequence: CASSQVGGPMSGANVLTF. In DNA, the CDR3 is TGCGCCAGCAGCCAAGTTGGGGGACCCATGTCTGGGGCCAACGTCCTGACTTTC. The V and J genes are TRBV4-3 and TRBJ2-6; D possibly matches TRBD1 or TRBD2 (5 bases each). The CDR3 runs 18 residues. The ends were cut back, 1 base at V and 1 base at J, with 14 bases in the middle. Germline CDR1 is LGHNA and CDR2 is YSLEER.

The rearrangement uses TRBV4-3 and TRBJ2-2; D might be TRBD2 (6 bases). The germline CDR1 and CDR2 sequences are LGHNA and YSLEER. Deletions cut 0 bases from V and 5 bases from J, with 22 bases between. The length of the CDR3 is 19 residues. CDR3 DNA sequence: TGCGCCAGCAGCCAAGATTTAGGAGGGTGGCAGATGGAAACCGGGGAGCTGTTTTTT. Protein: CASSQDLGGWQMETGELFF.

The CDR3 is CASSPGTGGGPYQETQYF. CDR3 coding DNA: TGTGCCAGCTCACCAGGGACAGGGGGAGGCCCGTACCAAGAGACCCAGTACTTC. The V gene is TRBV18, the J gene TRBJ2-5; the match to TRBD1 covers 11 bases. Germline lookup yields CDR1 KGHSH and CDR2 LQKENI. The CDR3 is 18 amino acids. V lost 2 bases and J lost 0; bases outside the gene matches: 8.

This clone has just a few counts. Here the CDR3 DNA reads TGTGCCAGCAGCTTGCGGTATGCGGCGGGCTACACCTTC. Translation: CASSLRYAAGYTF. V usage is TRBV5-5 and J usage is TRBJ1-2; D remains unclear. CDR3 size: 13 residues. CDR1 and CDR2 from the germline V gene are SGHKS and YYEKEE (reference sequence). Trimming took 1 base from V and 8 from J, leaving 12 bases between them.

V usage is TRBV4-1 and J usage is TRBJ2-3; TRBD2 matches 7 bases. The trim removed 2 bases at V and 2 bases at J, leaving 13 bases unmatched. Looked up from germline, CDR1 is MGHRA and CDR2 is YSYEKL. The CDR3 has 18 amino acids. The CDR3 reads CASSQTSARTGTTDTQYF. The CDR3, as DNA: TGCGCCAGCAGCCAAACTAGCGCCCGAACGGGGACCACAGATACGCAGTATTTT.

This clone was seen only once. This chain connects TRBV19 to TRBJ2-4; D is perhaps TRBD1 (6 bases). The CDR3 sequence is 14 residues long. V lost 3 bases to trimming and J lost 9 bases, with 15 bases between them. The germline CDR1 and CDR2 sequences are LNHDA and SQIVND (reference sequence). The CDR3 here is CASSIWDTPGIQYF. DNA of the CDR3: TGTGCCAGTAGTATTTGGGACACCCCAGGCATTCAGTACTTC.

Written as DNA, the CDR3 is TGTGCCAGCAGCTTCCGGGACAGGGCCTTCGAAGAGCAGTACTTC. Translated, it gives CASSFRDRAFEEQYF. The chain carries TRBV7-2 and TRBJ2-7; 9 nucleotides match TRBD1. V lost 3 bases and J lost 7; bases outside the gene matches: 10. Germline CDR1 and CDR2: SGHTA and FQGNSA. This CDR3 contains 15 residues.